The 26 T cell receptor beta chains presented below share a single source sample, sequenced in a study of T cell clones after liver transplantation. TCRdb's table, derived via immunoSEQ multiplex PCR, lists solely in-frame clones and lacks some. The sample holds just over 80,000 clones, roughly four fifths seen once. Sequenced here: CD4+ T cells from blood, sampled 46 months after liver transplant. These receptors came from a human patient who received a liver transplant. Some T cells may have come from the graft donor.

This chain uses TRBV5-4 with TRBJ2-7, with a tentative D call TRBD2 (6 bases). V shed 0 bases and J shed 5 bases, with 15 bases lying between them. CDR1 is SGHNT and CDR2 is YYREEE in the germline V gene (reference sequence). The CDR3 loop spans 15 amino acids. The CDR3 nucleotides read TGTGCCAGCAGCTTGGCGGGGGAAGGTAGGGACGAGCAGTACTTC. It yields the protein CASSLAGEGRDEQYF.

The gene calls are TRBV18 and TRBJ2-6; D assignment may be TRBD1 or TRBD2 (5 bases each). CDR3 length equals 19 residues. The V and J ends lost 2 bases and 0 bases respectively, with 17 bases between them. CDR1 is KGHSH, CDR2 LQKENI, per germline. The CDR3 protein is CASSPYPGPDSSGANVLTF. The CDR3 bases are TGTGCCAGCTCACCATACCCGGGACCCGATAGCTCTGGGGCCAACGTCCTGACTTTC.

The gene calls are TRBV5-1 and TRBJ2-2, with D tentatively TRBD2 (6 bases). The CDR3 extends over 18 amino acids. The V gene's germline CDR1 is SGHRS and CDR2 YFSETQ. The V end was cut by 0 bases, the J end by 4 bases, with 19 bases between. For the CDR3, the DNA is TGCGCCAGCAGCTTGGGACACTTCGGGGGTCGGGCCACCGGGGAGCTGTTTTTT. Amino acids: CASSLGHFGGRATGELFF.

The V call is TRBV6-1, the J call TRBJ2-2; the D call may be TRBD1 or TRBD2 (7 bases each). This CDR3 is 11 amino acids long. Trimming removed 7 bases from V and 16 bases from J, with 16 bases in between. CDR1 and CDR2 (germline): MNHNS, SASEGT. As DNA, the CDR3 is TGTGCCAGCACCCAGGGGGGGGGCGGGTTTTTT. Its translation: CASTQGGGGFF.

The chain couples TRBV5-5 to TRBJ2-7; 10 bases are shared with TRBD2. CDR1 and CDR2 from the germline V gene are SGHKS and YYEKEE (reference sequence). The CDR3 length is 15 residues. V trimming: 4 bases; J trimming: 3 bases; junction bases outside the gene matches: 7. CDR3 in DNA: TGTGCCAGCAGCGTCGGGACTAGCGAGTACTACGAGCAGTACTTC. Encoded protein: CASSVGTSEYYEQYF.

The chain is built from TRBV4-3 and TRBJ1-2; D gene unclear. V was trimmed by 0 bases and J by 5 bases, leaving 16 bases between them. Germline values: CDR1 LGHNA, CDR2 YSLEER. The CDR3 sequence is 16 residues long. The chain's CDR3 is CASSQEYGPSTYGYTF. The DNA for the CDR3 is TGCGCCAGCAGCCAAGAATACGGGCCCTCAACGTATGGCTACACCTTC.

The CDR3 DNA reads as TGTGCCAGCAGCTCCAGGACTAGCGGGAACTCAGGCGAGCAGTACTTC. Its translation is CASSSRTSGNSGEQYF. V gene TRBV5-4 combines with J gene TRBJ2-7; 12 bases fit TRBD2. The trim removed 3 bases at V and 6 bases at J, leaving 10 bases unmatched. The CDR3 extends over 16 amino acids. CDR1 is SGHNT, CDR2 YYREEE, per germline (reference sequence).

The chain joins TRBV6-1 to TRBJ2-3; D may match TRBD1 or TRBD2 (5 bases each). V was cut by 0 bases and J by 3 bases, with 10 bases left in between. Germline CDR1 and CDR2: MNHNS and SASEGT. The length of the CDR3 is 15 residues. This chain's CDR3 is CASSEAAGRTDTQYF. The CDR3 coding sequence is TGTGCCAGCAGTGAAGCAGCAGGGAGAACAGATACGCAGTATTTT.

CDR3 bases: TGTGCCATCAGTGTGCCTAGGACAGAGACCCAGTACTTC. It encodes CAISVPRTETQYF. The rearrangement links TRBV10-3 to TRBJ2-5; D unclear. The V gene lost 4 bases and the J gene lost 4 bases, with 10 bases spanning the gap. The CDR3 is 13 amino acids. Germline CDR1 ENHRY, CDR2 SYGVKD.

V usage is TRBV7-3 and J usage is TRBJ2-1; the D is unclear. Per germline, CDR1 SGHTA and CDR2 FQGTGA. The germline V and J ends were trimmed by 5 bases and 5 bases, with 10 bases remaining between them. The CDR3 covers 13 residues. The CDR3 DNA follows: TGTGCCAGCAGCCCCCGGCTGGACAATGAGCAGTTCTTC. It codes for CASSPRLDNEQFF.

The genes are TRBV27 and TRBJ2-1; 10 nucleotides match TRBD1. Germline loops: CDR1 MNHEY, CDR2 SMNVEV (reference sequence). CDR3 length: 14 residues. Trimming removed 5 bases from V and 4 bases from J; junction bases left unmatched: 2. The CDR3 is CASSRTGGYNEQFF. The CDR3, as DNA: TGTGCCAGCAGTAGGACAGGGGGTTACAATGAGCAGTTCTTC.

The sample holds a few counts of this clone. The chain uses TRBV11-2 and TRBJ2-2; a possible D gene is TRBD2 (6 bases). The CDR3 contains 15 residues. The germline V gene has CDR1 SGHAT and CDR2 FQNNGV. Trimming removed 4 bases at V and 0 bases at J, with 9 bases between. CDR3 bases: TGTGCCAGCAGCTCCGGGACTCCGAACACCGGGGAGCTGTTTTTT. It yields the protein CASSSGTPNTGELFF.

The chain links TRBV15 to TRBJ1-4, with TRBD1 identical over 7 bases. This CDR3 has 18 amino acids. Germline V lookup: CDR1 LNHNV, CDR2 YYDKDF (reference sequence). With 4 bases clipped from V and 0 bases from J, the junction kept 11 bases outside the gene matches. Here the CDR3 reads CATSKAPGQSSTNEKLFF. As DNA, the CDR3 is TGTGCCACCAGCAAGGCCCCGGGACAGTCTTCAACTAATGAAAAACTGTTTTTT. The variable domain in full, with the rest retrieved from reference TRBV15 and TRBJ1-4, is DAMVIQNPRYQVTQFGKPVTLSCSQTLNHNVMYWYQQKSSQAPKLLFHYYDKDFNNEADTPDNFQSRRPNTSFCFLDIRSPGLGDTAMYLCATSKAPGQSSTNEKLFFGSGTQLSVL.

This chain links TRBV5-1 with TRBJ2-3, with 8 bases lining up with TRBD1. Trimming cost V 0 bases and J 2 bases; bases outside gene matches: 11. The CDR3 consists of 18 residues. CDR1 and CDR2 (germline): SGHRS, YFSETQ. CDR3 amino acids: CASSLDPPGGPFTDTQYF. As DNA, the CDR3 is TGCGCCAGCAGCTTGGACCCCCCAGGGGGCCCTTTCACAGATACGCAGTATTTT.

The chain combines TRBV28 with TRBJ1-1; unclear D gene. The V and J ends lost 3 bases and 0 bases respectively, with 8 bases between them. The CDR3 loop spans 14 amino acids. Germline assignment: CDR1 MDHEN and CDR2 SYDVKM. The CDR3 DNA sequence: TGTGCCAGCAGTTTTGGGCAGTTGAACACTGAAGCTTTCTTT. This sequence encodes CASSFGQLNTEAFF.

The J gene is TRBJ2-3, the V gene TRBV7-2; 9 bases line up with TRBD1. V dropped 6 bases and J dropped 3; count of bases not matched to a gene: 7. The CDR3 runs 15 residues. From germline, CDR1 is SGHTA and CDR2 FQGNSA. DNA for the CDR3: TGTGCCAGCAGTTTACAGGGGGCGCGTACAGATACGCAGTATTTT. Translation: CASSLQGARTDTQYF.

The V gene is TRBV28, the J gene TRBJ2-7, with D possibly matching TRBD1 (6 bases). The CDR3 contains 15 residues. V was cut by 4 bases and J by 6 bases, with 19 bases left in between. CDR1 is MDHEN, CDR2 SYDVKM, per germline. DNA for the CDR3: TGTGCCAGCAGTTCATCCGGGACACTCGAAAGCGAGCAGTACTTC. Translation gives CASSSSGTLESEQYF. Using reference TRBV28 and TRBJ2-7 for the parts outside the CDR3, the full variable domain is DVKVTQSSRYLVKRTGEKVFLECVQDMDHENMFWYRQDPGLGLRLIYFSYDVKMKEKGDIPEGYSVSREKKERFSLILESASTNQTSMYLCASSSSGTLESEQYFGPGTRLTVT.

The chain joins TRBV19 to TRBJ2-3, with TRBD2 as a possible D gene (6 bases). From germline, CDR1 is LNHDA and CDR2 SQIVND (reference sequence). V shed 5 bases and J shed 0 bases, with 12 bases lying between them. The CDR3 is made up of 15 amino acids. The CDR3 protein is CASSRTTLSTDTQYF. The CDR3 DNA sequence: TGTGCCAGTAGTCGGACTACATTAAGCACAGATACGCAGTATTTT.

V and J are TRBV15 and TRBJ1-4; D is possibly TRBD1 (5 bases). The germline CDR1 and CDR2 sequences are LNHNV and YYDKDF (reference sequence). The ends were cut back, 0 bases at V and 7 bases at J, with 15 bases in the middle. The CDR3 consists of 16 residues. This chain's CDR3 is CATSRDVGREGEKLFF. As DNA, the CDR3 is TGTGCCACCAGCAGAGATGTGGGCAGGGAGGGTGAAAAACTGTTTTTT.

In DNA, the CDR3 is TGCACCAGCAGCCCCTGCCGGGGACAGCGTTACGAGCAGTACTTC. Residues: CTSSPCRGQRYEQYF. V and J are TRBV1 and TRBJ2-7; the D call of TRBD1 is as the table states it, not checked on the DNA. TRBV1 is labeled a pseudogene. The CDR3 has 15 residues.

The CDR3 spells CASSETPSGSAETQYF. In nucleotides, the CDR3 is TGTGCCAGCAGTGAAACCCCTAGCGGGAGTGCCGAGACCCAGTACTTC. The rearrangement uses TRBV2 and TRBJ2-5; 10 bases match TRBD2. This CDR3 spans 16 amino acids. Germline CDR1 is SNHLY and CDR2 is FYNNEI. J lost 5 bases, V lost 2 bases, and 8 bases had no gene match.

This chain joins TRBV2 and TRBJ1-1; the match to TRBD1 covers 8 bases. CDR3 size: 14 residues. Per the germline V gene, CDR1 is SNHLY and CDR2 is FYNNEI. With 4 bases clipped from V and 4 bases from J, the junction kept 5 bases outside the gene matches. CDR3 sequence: CASSVQGGATEAFF. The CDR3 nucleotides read TGTGCCAGCAGTGTACAGGGGGGTGCCACTGAAGCTTTCTTT. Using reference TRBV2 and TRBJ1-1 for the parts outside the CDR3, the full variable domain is EPEVTQTPSHQVTQMGQEVILRCVPISNHLYFYWYRQILGQKVEFLVSFYNNEISEKSEIFDDQFSVERPDGSNFTLKIRSTKLEDSAMYFCASSVQGGATEAFFGQGTRLTVV.

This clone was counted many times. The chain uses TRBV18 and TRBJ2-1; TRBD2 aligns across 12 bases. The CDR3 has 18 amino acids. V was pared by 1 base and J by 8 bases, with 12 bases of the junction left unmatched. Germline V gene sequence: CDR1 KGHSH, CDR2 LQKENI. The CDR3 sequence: CASSPQSTSGSRRDEQFF. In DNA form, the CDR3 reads TGTGCCAGCTCACCACAGTCGACTAGCGGGAGTAGGAGGGATGAGCAGTTCTTC.

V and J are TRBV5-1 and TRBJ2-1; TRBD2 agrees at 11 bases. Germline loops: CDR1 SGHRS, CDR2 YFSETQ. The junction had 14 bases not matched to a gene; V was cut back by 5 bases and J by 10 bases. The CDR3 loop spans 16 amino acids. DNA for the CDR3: TGCGCCAGCAGACAATTAGCGGGAGGGCCGACGAACGAGCAGTTCTTC. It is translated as CASRQLAGGPTNEQFF.

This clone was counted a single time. The CDR3 protein is CASSPELAGAQETQYF. The CDR3 region has the DNA TGTGCCAGCAGTCCCGAACTAGCGGGAGCACAAGAGACCCAGTACTTC. This sequence joins TRBV27 and TRBJ2-5; 11 positions agree with TRBD2. The CDR3 contains 16 residues. Looked up from germline, CDR1 is MNHEY and CDR2 is SMNVEV (reference sequence). V dropped 5 bases and J dropped 2; count of bases not matched to a gene: 7.

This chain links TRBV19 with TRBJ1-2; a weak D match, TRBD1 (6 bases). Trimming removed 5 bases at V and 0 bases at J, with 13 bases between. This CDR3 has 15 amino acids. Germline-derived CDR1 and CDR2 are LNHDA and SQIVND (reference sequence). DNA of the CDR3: TGTGCCAGTAGTCGGACAGATACCTCTAACTATGGCTACACCTTC. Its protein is CASSRTDTSNYGYTF.